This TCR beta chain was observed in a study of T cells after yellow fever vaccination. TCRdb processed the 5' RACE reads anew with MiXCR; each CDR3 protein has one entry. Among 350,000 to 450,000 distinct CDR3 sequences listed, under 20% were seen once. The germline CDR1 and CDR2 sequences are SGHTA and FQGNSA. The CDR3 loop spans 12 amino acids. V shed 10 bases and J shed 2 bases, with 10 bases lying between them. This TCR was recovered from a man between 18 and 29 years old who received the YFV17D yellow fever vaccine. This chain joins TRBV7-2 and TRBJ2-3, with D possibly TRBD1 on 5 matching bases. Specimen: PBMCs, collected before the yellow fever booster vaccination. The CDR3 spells CATGATTDTQYF. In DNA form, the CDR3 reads TGTGCCACTGGGGCAACCACAGATACGCAGTATTTT.